This TCR beta chain was retrieved from a study of cytomegalovirus exposure and HLA in healthy donors. Study overall: Earlier, 180 million or so T cells were analyzed, and 117 million unique TCR beta sequences were found among them. Caucasian-associated ancestry cluster membership applied to just over 80% of around 400 genotyped donors.

The PCR made use of 60 Vbeta and 13 Jbeta primers. This table comes from immunoSEQ multiplex PCR, and its TCRdb copy is limited to in-frame clones, with some not included. The repertoire has fewer than 250,000 clones, roughly three quarters of them found once; the top ten carry 1.6%. On this clone itself: Its antigen is still unknown.

This CDR3 spans 14 amino acids. Germline V lookup: CDR1 SGHDT, CDR2 YYEEEE. Trimming cost V 1 base and J 4 bases, with 6 bases left between them. Whole-study results and caveats: The productive fraction for most TCR beta V segments was about 87% or about 30% in an earlier analysis. Diagnosis of cytomegalovirus status made by the classifier reportedly showed high specificity and sensitivity.

This TCR was recovered from a woman younger than 30 in good health and CMV-seronegative. The gene calls are TRBV5-6 and TRBJ1-6; TRBD1 is a possible D gene (6 bases). The source material was PBMCs. This chain's CDR3 is CASSLTGYNSPLHF. The CDR3, as DNA: TGTGCCAGCAGCTTGACAGGGTATAATTCACCCCTCCACTTT.